This T cell receptor beta chain was recovered during a study of T cell repertoires in cytomegalovirus infection. Overall study: It was the public TCR beta signatures that indicated both CMV infection and matching HLA type.

In germline, CDR1 is SGHTA, CDR2 FQGNSA. The ends were cut back, 0 bases at V and 6 bases at J, with 12 bases in the middle. The CDR3 sequence is 15 residues long. TCRdb re-analysed the reads in MiXCR, keeping a single row per CDR3 protein. Seen here are under 250,000 distinct CDR3 sequences, roughly 12% observed once, and the top ten hold around 1.6%. General study findings and limits: In two of eight donors, the top clonotype was HLA-C-restricted CMV-specific.

This clonotype has ten or more counts. The target antigen is unknown. The chain is built from TRBV7-2 and TRBJ2-4; no firm D call. This receptor was obtained from a human donor in good health (CMV status not recorded). Some clones in this sample may be carry-over from other donors' samples. Material: PBMCs. The CDR3 here is CASSLAPSSLNIQYF. The CDR3 DNA sequence: TGTGCCAGCAGCTTAGCTCCTTCCTCGTTAAACATTCAGTACTTC.